This is a list of T cell receptor beta chains from one sample in a study of cytomegalovirus exposure and HLA in healthy donors. Profiling relied on immunoSEQ multiplex PCR, and the TCRdb table lists in-frame clones only, not all of them. Of approximately 100,000 clones detected, 65% to 75% appear once; the ten largest clones hold 4.8%. Source material: PBMCs. The receptors originated from a woman aged 18-30 years in good health and CMV-seropositive. CDR3s include the opening cysteine and the closing phenylalanine or tryptophan. The order of the fields is D gene, J gene, V gene, CDR3 length, clone size, CDR3 protein, CDR3 DNA. The D gene is left open where the match is weak. Expanded clones are given a class, and other clones once, few, many or no size at all.

d_call: NA
j_call: TRBJ1-1
v_call: TRBV6-5
cdr3_length: 14
clone_size: few
cdr3_aa: CASSYDRQNTEAFF
cdr3_nt: TGTGCCAGCAGTTACGACAGGCAGAACACTGAAGCTTTCTTT

d_call: NA
j_call: TRBJ2-1
v_call: TRBV11-3
cdr3_length: 15
clone_size: few
cdr3_aa: CASSLEGGSYNEQFF
cdr3_nt: TGTGCCAGCAGCTTAGAGGGAGGCTCCTACAATGAGCAGTTCTTC

d_call: TRBD1
j_call: TRBJ2-2
v_call: TRBV29-1
cdr3_length: 14
clone_size: NA
cdr3_aa: CSVIQGARTGELFF
cdr3_nt: TGCAGCGTTATACAGGGGGCGCGGACCGGGGAGCTGTTTTTT

d_call: TRBD2
j_call: TRBJ2-1
v_call: TRBV11-2
cdr3_length: 14
clone_size: few
cdr3_aa: CASHGLAGAYEQFF
cdr3_nt: TGTGCCAGCCACGGACTAGCGGGAGCCTATGAGCAGTTCTTC

d_call: NA
j_call: TRBJ2-7
v_call: TRBV5-6
cdr3_length: 13
clone_size: once
cdr3_aa: CASNLAYSYEQYF
cdr3_nt: TGTGCCAGCAACTTGGCGTACTCCTACGAGCAGTACTTC

d_call: NA
j_call: TRBJ1-1
v_call: TRBV30
cdr3_length: 14
clone_size: NA
cdr3_aa: CAWSVRIALTEAFF
cdr3_nt: TGTGCCTGGAGTGTACGGATAGCGCTCACTGAAGCTTTCTTT

d_call: TRBD2
j_call: TRBJ2-5
v_call: TRBV5-6
cdr3_length: 15
clone_size: NA
cdr3_aa: CASLLRLAGEETQYF
cdr3_nt: TGTGCCAGTCTACTCAGACTAGCGGGGGAAGAGACCCAGTACTTC

d_call: TRBD1
j_call: TRBJ1-2
v_call: TRBV30
cdr3_length: 11
clone_size: once
cdr3_aa: CAWPTGMAYTF
cdr3_nt: TGTGCCTGGCCGACAGGGATGGCTTACACCTTC

d_call: TRBD2
j_call: TRBJ2-7
v_call: TRBV5-4
cdr3_length: 15
clone_size: NA
cdr3_aa: CASSMGLAGAYEQYF
cdr3_nt: TGTGCCAGCAGTATGGGACTAGCGGGAGCCTACGAGCAGTACTTC

d_call: TRBD1
j_call: TRBJ1-1
v_call: TRBV7-9
cdr3_length: 13
clone_size: NA
cdr3_aa: CASSPRDSGGAFF
cdr3_nt: TGTGCCAGCAGCCCGAGGGACAGTGGAGGAGCTTTCTTT

d_call: NA
j_call: TRBJ1-4
v_call: TRBV30
cdr3_length: 11
clone_size: few
cdr3_aa: CAWIQNEKLFF
cdr3_nt: TGTGCCTGGATACAGAATGAAAAACTGTTTTTT

d_call: NA
j_call: TRBJ1-2
v_call: TRBV28
cdr3_length: 13
clone_size: NA
cdr3_aa: CASSLGGNYGYTF
cdr3_nt: TGTGCCAGCAGTTTAGGGGGCAACTATGGCTACACCTTC

d_call: NA
j_call: TRBJ1-2
v_call: TRBV19
cdr3_length: 16
clone_size: NA
cdr3_aa: CASIKTGGLPLYGYTF
cdr3_nt: TGTGCCAGTATAAAGACAGGAGGCCTTCCCCTCTATGGCTACACCTTC

d_call: NA
j_call: TRBJ1-3
v_call: TRBV9
cdr3_length: 13
clone_size: NA
cdr3_aa: CASSVAVGNTIYF
cdr3_nt: TGTGCCAGCAGCGTAGCGGTCGGAAACACCATATATTTT

d_call: NA
j_call: TRBJ1-5
v_call: TRBV5-5
cdr3_length: 15
clone_size: NA
cdr3_aa: CASSLLGSQDQPQHF
cdr3_nt: TGTGCCAGCAGCTTGTTAGGTTCTCAGGATCAGCCCCAGCATTTT

d_call: TRBD2
j_call: TRBJ2-1
v_call: TRBV6-4
cdr3_length: 15
clone_size: NA
cdr3_aa: CASSDSTSGSNEQFF
cdr3_nt: TGTGCCAGCAGCGACTCAACTAGCGGGAGCAATGAGCAGTTCTTC

d_call: NA
j_call: TRBJ2-5
v_call: TRBV25-1
cdr3_length: 15
clone_size: NA
cdr3_aa: CASSEGLTYQETQYF
cdr3_nt: TGTGCCAGCAGTGAGGGACTTACGTACCAAGAGACCCAGTACTTC

d_call: NA
j_call: TRBJ2-7
v_call: TRBV4-1
cdr3_length: 16
clone_size: NA
cdr3_aa: CASSQVAGRKTYEQYF
cdr3_nt: TGCGCCAGCAGCCAAGTTGCGGGGCGGAAGACCTACGAGCAGTACTTC

d_call: TRBD2
j_call: TRBJ2-1
v_call: TRBV6-1
cdr3_length: 15
clone_size: NA
cdr3_aa: CASPLSSGTYNEQFF
cdr3_nt: TGTGCCAGTCCACTCTCTAGCGGGACCTACAATGAGCAGTTCTTC

d_call: NA
j_call: TRBJ1-1
v_call: TRBV25-1
cdr3_length: 15
clone_size: NA
cdr3_aa: CASSEFFGSDTEAFF
cdr3_nt: TGTGCCAGCAGTGAATTCTTCGGGTCCGACACTGAAGCTTTCTTT

d_call: NA
j_call: TRBJ1-6
v_call: TRBV30
cdr3_length: 17
clone_size: few
cdr3_aa: CAWSVKDWTGFNSPLHF
cdr3_nt: TGTGCCTGGAGTGTAAAGGATTGGACGGGGTTTAATTCACCCCTCCACTTT

d_call: TRBD2
j_call: TRBJ2-6
v_call: TRBV7-3
cdr3_length: 19
clone_size: NA
cdr3_aa: CASSLGSAGGLSGANVLTF
cdr3_nt: TGTGCCAGCAGCTTAGGATCAGCGGGAGGGCTGTCTGGGGCCAACGTCCTGACTTTC

d_call: TRBD1
j_call: TRBJ1-5
v_call: TRBV6-4
cdr3_length: 14
clone_size: NA
cdr3_aa: CASSGPGQGPPQHF
cdr3_nt: TGTGCCAGCAGTGGACCGGGACAGGGACCGCCCCAGCATTTT

d_call: TRBD1
j_call: TRBJ1-2
v_call: TRBV19
cdr3_length: 15
clone_size: few
cdr3_aa: CASSPRQGRSGGYTF
cdr3_nt: TGTGCCAGTAGTCCCCGACAGGGGCGTTCGGGTGGCTACACCTTC

d_call: NA
j_call: TRBJ2-7
v_call: TRBV2
cdr3_length: 13
clone_size: few
cdr3_aa: CASSEALSREQYF
cdr3_nt: TGTGCCAGCAGTGAAGCGCTAAGTCGCGAGCAGTACTTC

d_call: NA
j_call: TRBJ2-6
v_call: TRBV14
cdr3_length: 13
clone_size: few
cdr3_aa: CASSTAGANVLTF
cdr3_nt: TGTGCCAGCAGCACGGCTGGGGCCAACGTCCTGACTTTC

d_call: TRBD2
j_call: TRBJ2-1
v_call: TRBV9
cdr3_length: 18
clone_size: once
cdr3_aa: CASSVRGESGSGYNEQFF
cdr3_nt: TGTGCCAGCAGCGTAAGAGGAGAAAGCGGGAGTGGTTACAATGAGCAGTTCTTC

d_call: TRBD2
j_call: TRBJ2-1
v_call: TRBV4-1
cdr3_length: 17
clone_size: NA
cdr3_aa: CASSQGSGTSADNEQFF
cdr3_nt: TGCGCCAGCAGCCAGGGGTCCGGGACTAGCGCCGACAATGAGCAGTTCTTC

d_call: NA
j_call: TRBJ2-7
v_call: TRBV27
cdr3_length: 15
clone_size: NA
cdr3_aa: CASSPRAGGNYEQYF
cdr3_nt: TGTGCCAGCAGTCCGCGTGCGGGCGGGAACTACGAGCAGTACTTC

d_call: TRBD1
j_call: TRBJ1-2
v_call: TRBV4-3
cdr3_length: 15
clone_size: NA
cdr3_aa: CASSQDYRGNYGYTF
cdr3_nt: TGCGCCAGCAGCCAAGATTACAGGGGGAACTATGGCTACACCTTC

d_call: TRBD2
j_call: TRBJ2-7
v_call: TRBV9
cdr3_length: 15
clone_size: NA
cdr3_aa: CASSIEASGSYEQYF
cdr3_nt: TGTGCCAGCAGCATAGAGGCTAGCGGGAGCTACGAGCAGTACTTC

d_call: NA
j_call: TRBJ1-1
v_call: TRBV27
cdr3_length: 13
clone_size: NA
cdr3_aa: CASSLGANTEAFF
cdr3_nt: TGTGCCAGCAGTTTAGGGGCAAACACTGAAGCTTTCTTT

d_call: NA
j_call: TRBJ2-6
v_call: TRBV7-3
cdr3_length: 18
clone_size: NA
cdr3_aa: CASSSVQGAGSGANVLTF
cdr3_nt: TGTGCCAGCAGCTCCGTACAGGGTGCGGGCTCTGGGGCCAACGTCCTGACTTTC

d_call: TRBD2
j_call: TRBJ2-1
v_call: TRBV7-6
cdr3_length: 21
clone_size: NA
cdr3_aa: CASSSSPKGLAGDQVDNEQFF
cdr3_nt: TGTGCCAGCAGCTCCAGCCCGAAGGGACTAGCGGGAGATCAGGTAGACAATGAGCAGTTCTTC

d_call: NA
j_call: TRBJ2-7
v_call: TRBV6-6
cdr3_length: 11
clone_size: few
cdr3_aa: CASSYMSEQYF
cdr3_nt: TGTGCCAGCAGTTACATGAGCGAGCAGTACTTC

d_call: NA
j_call: TRBJ2-2
v_call: TRBV28
cdr3_length: 15
clone_size: NA
cdr3_aa: CASSSGGTNTGELFF
cdr3_nt: TGTGCCAGCAGTAGCGGTGGGACTAACACCGGGGAGCTGTTTTTT

d_call: TRBD1
j_call: TRBJ2-3
v_call: TRBV29-1
cdr3_length: 13
clone_size: NA
cdr3_aa: CSVETGQKDTQYF
cdr3_nt: TGCAGCGTTGAAACGGGACAGAAGGATACGCAGTATTTT

d_call: TRBD2
j_call: TRBJ2-1
v_call: TRBV7-2
cdr3_length: 12
clone_size: NA
cdr3_aa: CASRRPGGEQFF
cdr3_nt: TGTGCCAGCAGGAGACCGGGGGGTGAGCAGTTCTTC

d_call: TRBD2
j_call: TRBJ2-3
v_call: TRBV5-6
cdr3_length: 17
clone_size: few
cdr3_aa: CASSLIVIAGGTDTQYF
cdr3_nt: TGTGCCAGCAGTTTGATTGTTATCGCGGGAGGCACAGATACGCAGTATTTT

d_call: TRBD2
j_call: TRBJ2-5
v_call: TRBV18
cdr3_length: 15
clone_size: NA
cdr3_aa: CASSTGTSVFETQYF
cdr3_nt: TGTGCCAGCTCAACCGGGACTAGCGTTTTTGAGACCCAGTACTTC

d_call: TRBD1
j_call: TRBJ2-7
v_call: TRBV7-2
cdr3_length: 14
clone_size: NA
cdr3_aa: CASSSGQGIYEQYF
cdr3_nt: TGTGCCAGCAGCTCAGGACAGGGGATTTACGAGCAGTACTTC

d_call: TRBD1
j_call: TRBJ2-7
v_call: TRBV7-2
cdr3_length: 15
clone_size: NA
cdr3_aa: CASSSAGTGVNEQYF
cdr3_nt: TGTGCCAGCAGCTCCGCCGGGACAGGGGTGAACGAGCAGTACTTC

d_call: NA
j_call: TRBJ2-7
v_call: TRBV7-2
cdr3_length: 14
clone_size: NA
cdr3_aa: CASSLDRGGGEQYF
cdr3_nt: TGTGCCAGCAGCTTAGACAGAGGTGGAGGCGAGCAGTACTTC

d_call: NA
j_call: TRBJ2-3
v_call: TRBV6-5
cdr3_length: 13
clone_size: NA
cdr3_aa: CASSSSLRDTQYF
cdr3_nt: TGTGCCAGCAGTTCATCTTTGAGGGATACGCAGTATTTT

d_call: NA
j_call: TRBJ2-1
v_call: TRBV5-5
cdr3_length: 14
clone_size: few
cdr3_aa: CASSSEPSYNEQFF
cdr3_nt: TGTGCCAGCAGCTCTGAGCCTTCCTACAATGAGCAGTTCTTC

d_call: NA
j_call: TRBJ1-2
v_call: TRBV6-1
cdr3_length: 13
clone_size: few
cdr3_aa: CASSYTGDYGYTF
cdr3_nt: TGTGCCAGCAGTTATACAGGCGACTATGGCTACACCTTC

d_call: NA
j_call: TRBJ2-7
v_call: TRBV6-4
cdr3_length: 14
clone_size: NA
cdr3_aa: CASSREASTYEQYF
cdr3_nt: TGTGCCAGCAGCCGAGAGGCTAGCACCTACGAGCAGTACTTC

d_call: NA
j_call: TRBJ1-1
v_call: TRBV7-9
cdr3_length: 14
clone_size: NA
cdr3_aa: CASSTQGFATEAFF
cdr3_nt: TGTGCCAGCAGCACTCAGGGGTTCGCCACTGAAGCTTTCTTT

d_call: NA
j_call: TRBJ1-2
v_call: TRBV27
cdr3_length: 16
clone_size: NA
cdr3_aa: CASSPHQQEKGYGYTF
cdr3_nt: TGTGCCAGCAGTCCCCACCAGCAGGAGAAGGGGTATGGCTACACCTTC

d_call: NA
j_call: TRBJ1-5
v_call: TRBV6-5
cdr3_length: 13
clone_size: NA
cdr3_aa: CASSYSKAQPQHF
cdr3_nt: TGTGCCAGCAGTTACTCGAAAGCTCAGCCCCAGCATTTT

d_call: NA
j_call: TRBJ2-5
v_call: TRBV30
cdr3_length: 12
clone_size: NA
cdr3_aa: CAWSRGGETQYF
cdr3_nt: TGTGCCTGGAGTAGGGGGGGAGAGACCCAGTACTTC